This T cell receptor beta chain was sequenced in a study of blood T cell repertoires in COVID-19. For the study at large: Both acute and convalescent COVID-19 samples were obtained from the United States, Italy and Spain.

The germline V gene encodes CDR1 SQVTM and CDR2 ANQGSEA. The CDR3 sequence is 11 residues long. Trimming cost V 4 bases and J 10 bases, with 13 bases left between them. Authors' analysis steps: Amplification with reference gene primers provided the estimates of nucleated cell counts. This table comes from immunoSEQ multiplex PCR, and its TCRdb copy is limited to in-frame clones, with some not included. The V and J calls and clone size were taken over from that table, and D and trimming were inferred from the DNA. The sample carries around 300,000 clones, under 90% recorded once. The sequence derives from a man aged 45-65 years with acute or convalescent COVID-19. Sequencing used peripheral blood. This chain connects TRBV29-1 to TRBJ1-1; no clear D. The CDR3 is CSVALGLGAFF. CDR3 coding DNA: TGCAGCGTTGCGCTGGGCCTTGGAGCTTTCTTT.